A selection of T cell receptor beta chains follows, all from one sample in a study of T cell responses to AZD1222 COVID-19 vaccine. Profiled with immunoSEQ multiplex PCR; TCRdb holds only in-frame clones, not every one. The table lists about 200,000 clones, 90% to 95% of them singletons. Here the sequenced sample was peripheral blood, taken on day 0 of MenACWY control vaccination. Receptors were obtained from an adult in good health. The conserved cysteine and the conserved F or W are not part of the CDR3 here.

v_call cdr3_aa
TRBV6-5 ASSYLPGTGELF
TRBV7-2 ASSTTSGGANNEQF
TRBV9 ASNPGHASTDTQY
TRBV5-1 ASSWGLAGVYNEQF
TRBV6-5 ASSYSGGTNSPLH
TRBV6-5 ASAHSGIGAF
TRBV11-2 ASSLGTVGGYGYT
TRBV4-2 ASSQGSGAYEQY
TRBV6-5 ASSYVPGGLNTEAF
TRBV6-5 ASNGGAWDNSPLH
TRBV5-1 ASSLDGGAGNEQF
TRBV4-1 ASSQPGPWNTEAF
TRBV7-2 ASSPGGLTNEKLF
TRBV2 ASRRGSETQY
TRBV3-1/TRBV3-2 ASKGTGGFYGYT
TRBV10-3 AISRTGDGYT
TRBV4-2 ASSQAAYGYT